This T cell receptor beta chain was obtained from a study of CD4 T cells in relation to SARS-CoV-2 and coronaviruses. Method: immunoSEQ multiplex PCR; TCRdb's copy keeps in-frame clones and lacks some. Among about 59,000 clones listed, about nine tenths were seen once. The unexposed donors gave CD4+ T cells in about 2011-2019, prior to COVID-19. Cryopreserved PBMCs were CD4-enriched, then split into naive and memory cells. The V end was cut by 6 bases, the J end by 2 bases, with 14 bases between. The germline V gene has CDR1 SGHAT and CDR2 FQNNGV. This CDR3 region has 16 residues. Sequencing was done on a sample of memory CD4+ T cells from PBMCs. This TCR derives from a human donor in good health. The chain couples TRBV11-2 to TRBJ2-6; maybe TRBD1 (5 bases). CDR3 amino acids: CASRTHRRPGANVLTF. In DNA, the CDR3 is TGTGCCAGCAGGACCCACAGGAGACCTGGGGCCAACGTCCTGACTTTC.